The TCR beta chain described here comes from a study of cytomegalovirus exposure and HLA in healthy donors listed by TCRdb under 2017. A note on the overall study: An earlier analysis of 550 to 700 of the donors reported roughly 300 Gb of sequence data and some 100 million unique TCR beta sequences from 150 million to 200 million T cells. The study used immunosequencing to profile the T cell repertoires of several hundred subjects and linked those repertoires to cytomegalovirus serostatus. A later analysis re-analyzed previously published TCR beta repertoires from approximately 700 donors and added high-resolution HLA genotyping to study TCR occurrence patterns. Every discovery cohort repertoire had been produced on one sequencing platform. An earlier analysis of approximately 640 of the donors applied high-throughput TCR beta sequencing to assess whether each TCR beta V gene segment acted as functional or pseudogenic. In addition to the first cohort of hundreds of subjects, a separate validation cohort of 120 different subjects was used. In the later analysis, no new phenotypic data were used to find candidate immune exposures; instead, reliance was placed on TCR beta sequences and their occurrence across donors. To predict cytomegalovirus infection status, the study combined high-throughput TCR immunosequencing, statistical association of individual TCRs with disease status, and machine learning. About 320 gigabases of sequencing data and tens of millions of unique TCR sequences were included in an early release covering about 620 HLA-typed donors. Across approximately 420 genotyped donors of the cohort, an average of roughly 200,000 unique TCR beta nucleotide sequences per donor were sequenced, and roughly 18% of those sequences were non-productive. Donor age, sex, ethnicity and CMV serostatus were compiled together with the repertoire data. HLA typing included class I and class II loci at four-digit resolution. Because of strong linkage in the cohort, roughly five DR-DQ haplotypes were treated as single units for association and clustering. The number of donors typed differed by locus, with about 620-630 for A, B, C, DRB1 and DQB1, 522 for DQA1, 600 to 610 for DPA1, and under 490 for DPB1. The study aimed to test whether cataloging public T cell receptors could reveal signatures of past pathogen exposure. Of the 300 to 500 genotyped donors, approximately 81% were placed in the genetic ancestry cluster associated with self-reported Caucasian donors. In a later genetic analysis, genome-wide SNP genotypes for about 65% of the roughly 670 donors were used, and that subset was treated as a discovery cohort. The paper as a whole reports these results and caveats: The sequencing pipeline was judged likely to have produced a cluster of highly shared sequence variants as a technical artifact. The authors suggested that the approach could potentially be generalized to other disease states and immunological phenotypes. Over 15 rarely observed V segments, including chromosome 9 orphons, were excluded from the earlier analysis of approximately 600 of the donors because counts were too low. According to a later analysis, most CMV-associated TCR beta chains appeared to be HLA-restricted, and the HLA associations seemed to be driven largely by CMV exposure. Linkage disequilibrium might explain the correlated functional status among segregating V segments, but an unknown experimental factor could not be excluded. At a false discovery rate of 0.05, a later analysis linked around 17,000 TCR beta sequences to specific HLA alleles. Cytomegalovirus status was reported to be diagnosed by the classifier with high specificity and sensitivity in both the original and validation cohorts. Roughly uniform sequencing depth across donors was assumed in presence/absence analyses, although this assumption may not hold. HLA typing was unavailable for some donors at each locus, so association tests used only the typed subset. A further reported finding was that TCR beta sequences accurately predicted the HLA-A and HLA-B alleles for most subjects in the first cohort. An association between a missense DCLRE1C variant and V-gene and J-gene trimming of TCR beta chains was found in a later genetic analysis and replicated in an independent cohort. The 87-base-pair reads could not distinguish some IMGT-functional V segments, including TRBV6-2 and TRBV6-3, so those segments were excluded. The study listed 164 TCR beta chains as associated with cytomegalovirus. Strong co-occurrence of HLA alleles, especially DR and DQ, made assigning TCR associations to individual alleles difficult. A later genetic analysis reported fewer N-insertions in productive TCRs among donors in an Asian-associated ancestry cluster than the roughly 670-donor mean. In an earlier analysis of some 500 of the donors, most TCR beta V segments were observed in productive rearrangements about 87% or about 30% of the time, broadly matching IMGT annotations. Several of the top co-occurrence clusters appeared to be linked to parvovirus B19, influenza, CMV and Epstein-Barr virus, according to a later analysis. A few of the identified cytomegalovirus-associated TCR beta chains were confirmed in vitro to be specific for cytomegalovirus antigens. In this cohort, only TCR beta chains were sequenced, and detectable features were limited by the absence of alpha or paired-chain data. In a later analysis, TCR association rates were found to vary across HLA loci, with the most associated TCRs seen for DRB1 alleles and the fewest for HLA-C alleles. CMV serostatus was the only immune exposure information available for the cohort. In a later analysis, HLA-associated TCR beta chains were found to be more clonally expanded and to have lower generation probabilities than equally common non-associated chains. Across donors, most TCR sequences were observed very rarely, whereas some public TCRs were present in many individuals.

The library was generated by the immunoSEQ multiplex PCR assay. For the multiplex PCR, a mixture combining 60 forward primers for TCR Vbeta segments and 13 reverse primers for TCR Jbeta segments was used. The CDR3 region of rearranged TCR beta genes was amplified from genomic DNA with a multiplex PCR assay. Amplified TCR beta libraries were sequenced as 87-base-pair reads on the Illumina HiSeq System. In the authors' own workflow: Across the 666 repertoires, a later analysis counted tens of millions of unique TCR beta chains, roughly 11 million of which were shared by at least two donors. Raw reads were error-corrected and collapsed into unique sequences by a nearest-neighbor algorithm in which closely related sequences were merged to remove PCR and sequencing errors. To assign V, D and J gene segments, CDR3 sequences were aligned to IMGT reference sequences. For a sequence to be retained, a match of at least six nucleotides to both a V gene segment and a J gene segment was required. Rearrangements were called productive when the CDR3 lacked stop codons and stayed in frame with V and J; all others were non-productive. Following IMGT convention, CDR3 was defined as the stretch from the second conserved V-encoded cysteine up to the conserved J-encoded phenylalanine. In an earlier analysis of around 570 of the donors, sequences lacking an unambiguous match to a single V gene segment were excluded. An earlier analysis of about 590 of the donors classified V segments as functional when productive rearrangements were above 56.7% and as segregating when the standard deviation between donors was above 5%. A statistical classification framework was built to diagnose cytomegalovirus status from the catalog of TCR beta chain sequences. A later analysis assigned V and J genes by comparing TCR nucleotide sequences with IMGT/GENE-DB human TR gene sequences. The TCRdist pipeline was used in a later analysis to assign CDR3 sequences and most-parsimonious VDJ recombination scenarios. In a later analysis, each TCR beta chain was defined by its CDR3 amino acid sequence together with its V-gene family, and reads lacking a unique V-gene family were excluded. To address suspected cross-contamination and a sequencing artifact, a later analysis removed over 500 highly shared, low-generation-probability nucleotide sequences. In a later analysis, a clonal expansion index for each public chain was calculated from normalized within-repertoire ranks of inferred template counts. Generation probabilities in a later analysis came from a VDJ recombination model fitted to out-of-frame rearrangements, and those results were checked against IGoR. A later analysis scored TCR-TCR, TCR-HLA and TCR-CMV co-occurrence with hypergeometric tests, applying a repertoire-size bias correction to TCR pairs. To estimate false discovery rates, a later analysis permuted the HLA or CMV assignments 20 times. In a later analysis, co-occurring TCRs were grouped using DBSCAN, and TCRdist sequence similarity was added for clustering within HLA-allele-positive subsets. Repertoires with fewer than 30,000 or more than 120,000 public chains were left out of co-occurrence clustering, as were about 5 repertoires with anomalous nucleotide sharing. TCRdb re-hosts the immuneACCESS table, in-frame sequences only. Its copies lack some clones; in the studies checked, an unresolved V gene accounts for under half of them, and the cause for the rest is not known. V and J calls and clone size come straight from that table; D and trimming were deduced from the DNA. Within this sample are more than 95,000 clones, with 69% of them counted one time only. Together, the top ten hold 3.2% of the sample.

Sequences SEHNR (CDR1) and FQNEAQ (CDR2) are obtained from the germline V gene (reference sequence). Taken from cysteine to phenylalanine, the CDR3 has 14 residues. The retained sequence is limited to the CDR3, 42 bases, with the frame set at the first base. The trim is 1 base for V and 6 bases for J, with a gap of 13 bases between the germline ends. The cohort comprised some 730 healthy bone marrow donors. At the time of sampling, every cohort member was nominally healthy, though immune exposures that went unrecorded were likely present. The donor tested CMV seronegative and was one of the 352 seronegative cohort members. A peripheral blood sample was collected from each donor, and TCR beta sequencing was performed on peripheral blood mononuclear cells. Genomic DNA extraction from the blood cell samples was performed with the Qiagen DNeasy Blood Extraction Kit. As to this clone: Its cognate antigen has yet to be identified. It has no much larger one-base neighbor in the sample; base qualities were not kept.

The specimen sequenced was PBMCs. The source is a young man in good health and CMV-seronegative. The rearrangement joined TRBV7-9 to TRBJ2-7; D gene: possibly TRBD2, on 7 matching bases. The CDR3 sequence is CASSLGGGGGEQYF. The base sequence is TGTGCCAGCAGCTTAGGGGGAGGGGGGGGCGAGCAGTACTTC.